This TCR beta chain was sequenced in a study of spatial heterogeneity in lung cancer. In the study overall: Tumor-region TCR transcript counts correlated strongly with a T cell module score from matched bulk RNA-seq. As counted in raw reads, each unique TCR and UMI combination appeared more than ten times on average.

Deletions cut 6 bases from V and 8 bases from J, with 16 bases between. CDR3 length: 13 residues. The time point: sample taken at primary tumor resection. By sample share, this clonotype is medium-sized. The antigen is not known. General study points: Counts for ubiquitous and regional expanded TCRs went along with ubiquitous and regional nonsynonymous mutations, respectively. Higher tumor mutation counts went along with higher counts of expanded intratumoral alpha and beta TCRs.

Every TCR cDNA molecule carried a tag that served as a unique molecular identifier. TCRdb re-analysed the 5' RACE reads in MiXCR, keeping a single row per CDR3 protein. This sample has about 6,000 distinct CDR3 sequences, with approximately 8.5% found just once. This TCR was sampled from a female donor with early-stage non-small cell lung cancer. The chain couples TRBV12-3 or TRBV12-4 to TRBJ1-2; D unresolved. The sample in question was lung tumor tissue, obtained at surgery. This chain's CDR3 is CASSTQTGAGYTF. For the CDR3, the DNA is TGTGCCAGCAGCACCCAGACGGGAGCCGGCTACACCTTC.